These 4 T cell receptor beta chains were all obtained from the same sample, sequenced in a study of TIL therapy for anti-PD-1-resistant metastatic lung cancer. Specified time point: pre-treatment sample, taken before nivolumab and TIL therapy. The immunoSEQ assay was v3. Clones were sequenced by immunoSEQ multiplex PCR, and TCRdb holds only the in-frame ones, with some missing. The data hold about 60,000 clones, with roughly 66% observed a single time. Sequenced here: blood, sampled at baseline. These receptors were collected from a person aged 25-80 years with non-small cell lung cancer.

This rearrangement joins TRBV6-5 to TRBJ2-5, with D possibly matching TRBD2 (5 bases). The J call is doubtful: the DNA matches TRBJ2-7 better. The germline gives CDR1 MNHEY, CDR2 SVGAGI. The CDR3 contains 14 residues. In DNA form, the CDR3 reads TGTGCCAGCTGGGAACGGGGTCATCTCGCCGAGCAGTACTTC. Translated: CASWERGHLAEQYF.

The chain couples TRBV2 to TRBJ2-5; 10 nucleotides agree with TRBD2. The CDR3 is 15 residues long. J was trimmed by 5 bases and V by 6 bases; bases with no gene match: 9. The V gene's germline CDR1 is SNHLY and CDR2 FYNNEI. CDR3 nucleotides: TGTGCCAGCAGGGGGCTGGGACTAGCGTATGAGACCCAGTACTTC. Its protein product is CASRGLGLAYETQYF.

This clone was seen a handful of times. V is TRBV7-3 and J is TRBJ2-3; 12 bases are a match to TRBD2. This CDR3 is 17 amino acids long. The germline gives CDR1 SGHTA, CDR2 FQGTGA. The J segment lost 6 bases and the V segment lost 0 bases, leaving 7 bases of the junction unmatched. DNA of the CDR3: TGTGCCAGCAGCTTAACTGGTCTAGCGGGAGGGGAGGATACGCAGTATTTT. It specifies CASSLTGLAGGEDTQYF.

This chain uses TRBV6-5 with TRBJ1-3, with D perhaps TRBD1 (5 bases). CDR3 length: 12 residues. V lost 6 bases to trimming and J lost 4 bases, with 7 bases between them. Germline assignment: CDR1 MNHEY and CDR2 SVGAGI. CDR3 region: CASRNRGNTIYF. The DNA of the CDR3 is TGTGCCAGCAGGAACAGGGGAAACACCATATATTTT.